This TCR beta chain was identified in a study of blood T cell repertoires in COVID-19. On the study more broadly: Samples representing acute and convalescent COVID-19 were sourced from the United States, Italy and Spain.

The assay was immunoSEQ multiplex PCR, and TCRdb's table has in-frame clones only and misses some. Among 150,000 or so clones listed, just under 90% were seen once. Germline V gene lookup returns CDR1 SGHDT and CDR2 YYEEEE. V shed 2 bases and J shed 6 bases, with 11 bases lying between them. The CDR3 has 13 amino acids. Material: peripheral blood. The rearrangement joins TRBV5-6 to TRBJ1-2; no definite D call. This clonotype originated in a woman in her sixties or seventies with COVID-19, enrolled during active disease. CDR3 amino acids: CASSFEGRDGYTF. CDR3 bases: TGTGCCAGCAGCTTCGAAGGGCGGGATGGCTACACCTTC.